Listed below are T cell receptor beta chains from one sample, sequenced in a study of T cell responses to AZD1222 COVID-19 vaccine. Some clones are missing from TCRdb's copy, which holds only in-frame ones; the method was immunoSEQ multiplex PCR. The sample includes about 140,000 clones, approximately 95% of them seen just once. Here the sequenced sample was peripheral blood, taken on day 0 of MenACWY control vaccination. Receptors were obtained from an adult in good health. Each CDR3 is given with its conserved first and last residue. The order of the fields is V gene, J gene, CDR3 protein.

TRBV2,TRBJ1-2,CASSVRGINYGYTF
TRBV19,TRBJ1-1,CASSPRGGRAVTEAFF
TRBV7-9,TRBJ1-1,CASSLFLDTEAFF
TRBV10-3,TRBJ1-5,CAISAGTGGPQPQHF
TRBV27,TRBJ1-4,CASSPTMARGLAVNEKLFF
TRBV24-1,TRBJ1-3,CATSDFLRADRIRNTIYF
TRBV4-2,TRBJ2-5,CASSLDRGGETQYF
TRBV28,TRBJ1-2,CASSPANGGVDYGYTF
TRBV19,TRBJ1-2,CASSIGTGYGYTF
TRBV27,TRBJ2-1,CASSLGTSGGALNEQFF
TRBV5-8,TRBJ1-6,CASSLGRGLNSPLHF